The sequence of this T cell receptor beta chain was determined in a study of blood T cells in healthy people across ages. Then a second PCR, running about 6 to 11 cycles, was carried out with a sample-barcoded 5' primer and a J-beta primer mix. From the 5' RACE reads, TCRdb called clonotypes with MiXCR, one entry per CDR3 protein. The repertoire consists of approximately 1.5 million distinct CDR3 sequences, with roughly 43% occurring once and the leading ten covering about 4%. With respect to this clonotype: Its antigen is not identified.

CDR3 size: 16 residues. Germline CDR1 and CDR2: MNHEY and SVGEGT. Trimming removed 2 bases from V and 7 bases from J, with 21 bases in between. Study-wide results and caveats: Among T cells, TCR beta diversity per million cells dropped roughly linearly as age rose. More naive CD4+ cells and higher diversity marked long-lived donors relative to aged donors.

Sequencing was performed on blood. The V call is TRBV6-2 or TRBV6-3, the J call TRBJ2-7, with a possible D match to TRBD1 (6 bases). This receptor was obtained from a woman younger than 30 in good health. The CDR3 protein is CASSYRLGQRLLEQYF. DNA of the CDR3: TGTGCCAGCAGTTACCGTCTCGGACAGCGCCTTCTGGAGCAGTACTTC.